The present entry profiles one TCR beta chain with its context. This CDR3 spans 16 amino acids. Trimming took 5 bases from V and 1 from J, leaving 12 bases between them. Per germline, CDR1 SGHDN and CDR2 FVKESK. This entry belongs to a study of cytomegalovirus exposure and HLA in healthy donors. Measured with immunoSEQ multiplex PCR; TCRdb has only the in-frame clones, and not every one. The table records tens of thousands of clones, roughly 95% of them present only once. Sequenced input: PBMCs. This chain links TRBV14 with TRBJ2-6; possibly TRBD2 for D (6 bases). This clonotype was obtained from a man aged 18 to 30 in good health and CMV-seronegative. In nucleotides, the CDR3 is TGTGCCAGCAGCTCTTGGGGGGATTCTGGGGCCAACGTCCTGACTTTC. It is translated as CASSSWGDSGANVLTF. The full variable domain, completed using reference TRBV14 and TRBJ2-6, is EAGVTQFPSHSVIEKGQTVTLRCDPISGHDNLYWYRRVMGKEIKFLLHFVKESKQDESGMPNNRFLAERTGGTYSTLKVQPAELEDSGVYFCASSSWGDSGANVLTFGAGSRLTVL.